The text below deals with one TCR beta chain. Antigen unknown. This sample was included in a study of response to subunit inactivated influenza vaccine. Findings and limits, study-wide: With each seasonal influenza vaccination, the authors suggested, few new T cells are recruited.

TCRdb re-derived calls from the RT-PCR reads in MiXCR, one entry per CDR3 protein. The profile shows some 800,000 distinct CDR3 sequences, 21% of them singletons. This receptor was taken from a man aged 50 or older who received an inactivated influenza vaccine. The sequencing here drew on PBMCs from blood, taken around 5 days after vaccination.

The CDR3 DNA is TGTGCCAGCAGCAGCCGGGACGAAGTCACCGGGGAGCTGTTTTTT. This translates into CASSSRDEVTGELFF. The chain employs TRBV5-5 and TRBJ2-2, with D perhaps being TRBD1 or TRBD2 (5 bases each). CDR3 length equals 15 residues. With 4 bases removed from V and 4 bases from J, the gap between germline ends came to 14 bases. Germline V gives CDR1 SGHKS, CDR2 YYEKEE (reference sequence). Based on the CDR3 plus reference TRBV5-5 and TRBJ2-2, the full variable domain is DAGVTQSPTHLIKTRGQQVTLRCSPISGHKSVSWYQQVLGQGPQFIFQYYEKEERGRGNFPDRFSARQFPNYSSELNVNALLLGDSALYLCASSSRDEVTGELFFGEGSRLTVL.